The present TCR beta chain was sequenced within a study of STAT5B mutations in CD4+ large granular lymphocyte leukemia. Study outcomes and limitations: Data were not HLA-matched across samples.

CDR3 length: 15 residues. CDR1 is SGDLS and CDR2 is YYNGEE in the germline V gene. The J segment lost 6 bases and the V segment lost 5 bases, leaving 7 bases of the junction unmatched. As originally analysed: Productive clonotypes were detectable down to 2.59 x 10-5 frequency. Assay used: immunoSEQ multiplex PCR; TCRdb lists only in-frame clones, some missing. That table gives V, J and clone size, and the DNA gave D and trimming. The data show tens of thousands of clones, approximately 73% seen once. This clone was seen only a few times. Its antigen is still unknown. The receptor's source is a human donor in good health. The sample comprised CD4+ T cells from blood buffy coats. The V gene is TRBV9, the J gene TRBJ1-6; 8 bases agree with TRBD1. This CDR3 is CASSLTGGGNSPLHF. CDR3 nucleotides: TGTGCCAGCAGTCTTACAGGGGGGGGTAATTCACCCCTCCACTTT.